In its sample, the clone carrying this TCR beta chain was seen a few times. Antigen unknown. Germline V gene lookup returns CDR1 MDHEN and CDR2 SYDVKM. The J segment lost 6 bases and the V segment lost 7 bases, leaving 7 bases of the junction unmatched. This CDR3 spans 13 amino acids. The sample originates from a study of post-analysis software for immune sequencing data. Whole-study results and caveats: Roughly five TRBV segments appeared more often in patients than in controls, and TRBV5-6, TRBV5-1 and TRBV20-1 were among these. Normalized Chao1 diversity was significantly lower in multiple sclerosis patients than in controls.

Unique molecular identifiers had been added to the TCR beta cDNA libraries. TCRdb redid the calling of the PCR reads with MiXCR, one entry per CDR3 protein. The sample contains hundreds of thousands of distinct CDR3 sequences, around 64% of which appear only once. The V and J genes are TRBV28 and TRBJ2-7; 9 bases agree with TRBD2. The receptor comes from a girl aged 2 to 10 with multiple sclerosis. The sequenced sample consisted of blood. The CDR3 coding sequence is TGTGCCAGCAAAGCGGGAGGAGGGCCCGAGCAGTACTTC. Translated, it gives CASKAGGGPEQYF.